These 2 T cell receptor beta chains came from one sample sequenced in a study of CD8 T cells in ankylosing spondylitis. Study observations and caveats: A motif of under 10 highly homologous TCR beta variants was seen as apparently characteristic of ankylosing spondylitis blood.

TCRdb passed the 5' RACE reads through MiXCR, listing each CDR3 protein once. The data show roughly 700,000 distinct CDR3 sequences, about 20% seen once. Their antigens are not known. Sequences were obtained from blood, either unsorted or a sorted T cell fraction (not recorded which). Receptors originate from a male donor with ankylosing spondylitis.

This clonotype occurred a few times. This chain connects TRBV29-1 to TRBJ2-2; D is perhaps TRBD1 or TRBD2 (5 bases each). CDR3 size: 13 residues. V shed 6 bases and J shed 1 base, with 9 bases lying between them. Germline V gives CDR1 SQVTM, CDR2 ANQGSEA. The CDR3 nucleotides are TGCAGCGTGCTGGGACGGAACACCGGGGAGCTGTTTTTT. Its protein product is CSVLGRNTGELFF.

The chain joins TRBV5-5 to TRBJ2-3; TRBD2 matches 11 bases. Unmatched junction bases numbered 12, after V lost 0 bases and J lost 9 bases. This CDR3 is 17 amino acids long. Germline assignment: CDR1 SGHKS and CDR2 YYEKEE (reference sequence). CDR3 in amino acids: CASSLGTTGTSGRTQYF. As DNA, the CDR3 is TGTGCCAGCAGCTTGGGGACAACCGGGACTAGCGGCAGGACGCAGTATTTT.